The present T cell receptor beta chain was sequenced within a study of CD8 T cells in ankylosing spondylitis. General study results and limits: Ankylosing spondylitis blood seemed to carry a telltale TCR beta motif made of about 8 highly homologous variants. Relatively scarce in peripheral blood, disease-linked clones were CD8+. Earlier work had already found some motif variants in reactive arthritis synovial fluid and blood. Disease-linked clones reportedly showed significant enrichment in matched ankylosing spondylitis synovial fluid.

One entry per CDR3 protein, called by TCRdb with MiXCR from the 5' RACE reads. The sample records roughly 440,000 distinct CDR3 sequences, 17% being singletons. Germline lookup yields CDR1 DFQATT and CDR2 SNEGSKA (reference sequence). V was trimmed by 1 base and J by 4 bases, leaving 17 bases between them. The length of the CDR3 is 15 residues. To note about this clonotype: Its antigen is undetermined.

This TCR derives from a male donor with ankylosing spondylitis. The chain carries TRBV20-1 and TRBJ2-7, with D perhaps being TRBD1 or TRBD2 (7 bases each). The sample comprised blood, either unsorted or a sorted T cell fraction (not recorded which). Here the CDR3 DNA reads TGCAGTGCTAGAGCGTCTCGACAGGGACTATACGAGCAGTACTTC. Its protein is CSARASRQGLYEQYF.